These T cell receptor beta chains were read from a single sample in a study of cytomegalovirus exposure and HLA in healthy donors. TCRdb's table, derived via immunoSEQ multiplex PCR, lists solely in-frame clones and lacks some. The profile shows approximately 120,000 clones, roughly 89% of them singletons. Sequencing was done on a sample of PBMCs. All receptors come from a woman under 30 in good health and CMV-seronegative. Both conserved end residues are part of each CDR3. The D gene is left open where the match is weak. Rows give clone size only sometimes, using once, few, many, or a class for an expanded clone.

D gene: TRBD1
CDR3 length: 14
J gene: TRBJ2-1
clone size: NA
V gene: TRBV30
CDR3 protein: CAWSPGQGVHEQFF
CDR3 DNA: TGTGCCTGGTCACCGGGACAGGGAGTCCATGAGCAGTTCTTC

D gene: NA
CDR3 length: 16
J gene: TRBJ1-1
clone size: few
V gene: TRBV25-1
CDR3 protein: CASSEFTEGIGTEAFF
CDR3 DNA: TGTGCCAGCAGTGAATTTACGGAGGGGATAGGCACTGAAGCTTTCTTT

D gene: TRBD1
CDR3 length: 15
J gene: TRBJ2-5
clone size: NA
V gene: TRBV7-9
CDR3 protein: CASSLGQGAEETQYF
CDR3 DNA: TGTGCCAGCAGCTTGGGACAGGGGGCGGAGGAGACCCAGTACTTC

D gene: TRBD1
CDR3 length: 16
J gene: TRBJ1-4
clone size: NA
V gene: TRBV14
CDR3 protein: CASSPDRGVTNEKLFF
CDR3 DNA: TGTGCCAGCAGCCCGGACAGGGGTGTCACTAATGAAAAACTGTTTTTT

D gene: NA
CDR3 length: 12
J gene: TRBJ1-1
clone size: NA
V gene: TRBV28
CDR3 protein: CASSSRLSEAFF
CDR3 DNA: TGTGCCAGCAGTTCCAGACTCTCTGAAGCTTTCTTT

D gene: TRBD1
CDR3 length: 14
J gene: TRBJ2-7
clone size: NA
V gene: TRBV9
CDR3 protein: CASSVGGTAYEQYF
CDR3 DNA: TGTGCCAGCAGCGTAGGTGGGACAGCCTACGAGCAGTACTTC

D gene: TRBD1
CDR3 length: 15
J gene: TRBJ1-5
clone size: NA
V gene: TRBV6-1
CDR3 protein: CASSTGGKGNQPQHF
CDR3 DNA: TGTGCCAGCAGTACAGGGGGCAAGGGCAATCAGCCCCAGCATTTT

D gene: TRBD2
CDR3 length: 13
J gene: TRBJ2-1
clone size: NA
V gene: TRBV27
CDR3 protein: CATRLAGGNEQFF
CDR3 DNA: TGTGCCACCCGACTAGCGGGGGGCAATGAGCAGTTCTTC

D gene: NA
CDR3 length: 13
J gene: TRBJ2-3
clone size: once
V gene: TRBV29-1
CDR3 protein: CSVRQRPGDTQYF
CDR3 DNA: TGCAGCGTCAGACAGAGGCCAGGGGATACGCAGTATTTT

D gene: TRBD1
CDR3 length: 16
J gene: TRBJ2-2
clone size: NA
V gene: TRBV9
CDR3 protein: CASSVGLGQGTRELFF
CDR3 DNA: TGTGCCAGCAGCGTAGGATTGGGACAGGGGACGAGGGAGCTGTTTTTT

D gene: NA
CDR3 length: 13
J gene: TRBJ1-2
clone size: NA
V gene: TRBV19
CDR3 protein: CASRSGGLWGYTF
CDR3 DNA: TGTGCCAGTAGAAGTGGGGGGTTATGGGGCTACACCTTC

D gene: NA
CDR3 length: 16
J gene: TRBJ1-3
clone size: once
V gene: TRBV28
CDR3 protein: CASSTGFTNSGNTIYF
CDR3 DNA: TGTGCCAGCAGTACAGGGTTTACGAACTCTGGAAACACCATATATTTT

D gene: NA
CDR3 length: 14
J gene: TRBJ2-7
clone size: NA
V gene: TRBV7-2
CDR3 protein: CASSPQPRALRQYF
CDR3 DNA: TGTGCCAGCAGCCCTCAGCCGCGGGCCCTACGGCAGTACTTC

D gene: TRBD2
CDR3 length: 15
J gene: TRBJ2-2
clone size: NA
V gene: TRBV6-1
CDR3 protein: CANAAGVGNTGELFF
CDR3 DNA: TGTGCCAACGCTGCGGGGGTCGGGAACACCGGGGAGCTGTTTTTT

D gene: TRBD1
CDR3 length: 14
J gene: TRBJ2-7
clone size: NA
V gene: TRBV19
CDR3 protein: CASSMTGMQAEQYF
CDR3 DNA: TGTGCCAGTAGTATGACAGGGATGCAGGCCGAGCAGTACTTC

D gene: NA
CDR3 length: 18
J gene: TRBJ1-3
clone size: NA
V gene: TRBV7-8
CDR3 protein: CASSLAWGLSGSGNTIYF
CDR3 DNA: TGTGCCAGCAGCTTAGCGTGGGGGCTGTCAGGGTCTGGAAACACCATATATTTT

D gene: NA
CDR3 length: 14
J gene: TRBJ2-2
clone size: NA
V gene: TRBV11-2
CDR3 protein: CASSLGSLTGELFF
CDR3 DNA: TGTGCCAGCAGCTTAGGTAGTTTAACCGGGGAGCTGTTTTTT

D gene: TRBD1
CDR3 length: 16
J gene: TRBJ1-2
clone size: NA
V gene: TRBV5-8
CDR3 protein: CASSSTPGQIFYGYTF
CDR3 DNA: TGTGCCAGCAGCTCAACCCCGGGACAGATTTTTTATGGCTACACCTTC

D gene: TRBD2
CDR3 length: 14
J gene: TRBJ2-1
clone size: NA
V gene: TRBV9
CDR3 protein: CASSVTSVDDRQFF
CDR3 DNA: TGTGCCAGCAGCGTAACTAGCGTAGACGATCGACAGTTCTTC

D gene: TRBD2
CDR3 length: 15
J gene: TRBJ2-7
clone size: NA
V gene: TRBV7-8
CDR3 protein: CASFPRGGRASEQYF
CDR3 DNA: TGTGCCAGCTTCCCCCGTGGTGGGAGGGCCTCCGAGCAGTACTTC

D gene: TRBD1
CDR3 length: 15
J gene: TRBJ1-3
clone size: NA
V gene: TRBV25-1
CDR3 protein: CASSNDRGGGNTIYF
CDR3 DNA: TGTGCCAGCAGTAACGACAGGGGCGGGGGAAACACCATATATTTT

D gene: NA
CDR3 length: 14
J gene: TRBJ1-1
clone size: NA
V gene: TRBV5-1
CDR3 protein: CASSLDRMNTEAFF
CDR3 DNA: TGCGCCAGCAGCTTGGACAGGATGAACACTGAAGCTTTCTTT

D gene: TRBD2
CDR3 length: 15
J gene: TRBJ2-1
clone size: NA
V gene: TRBV6-5
CDR3 protein: CASSYSLAGRGEQFF
CDR3 DNA: TGTGCCAGCAGTTACTCACTAGCGGGTAGGGGGGAGCAGTTCTTC

D gene: TRBD2
CDR3 length: 17
J gene: TRBJ2-1
clone size: once
V gene: TRBV11-2
CDR3 protein: CASSGQTLAGYYDEQFF
CDR3 DNA: TGTGCCAGCAGCGGACAGACACTAGCGGGATATTACGATGAGCAGTTCTTC

D gene: NA
CDR3 length: 13
J gene: TRBJ2-7
clone size: NA
V gene: TRBV7-2
CDR3 protein: CASSMTQGREQYF
CDR3 DNA: TGTGCCAGCAGCATGACACAGGGTCGCGAGCAGTACTTC

D gene: TRBD1
CDR3 length: 13
J gene: TRBJ1-6
clone size: once
V gene: TRBV27
CDR3 protein: CASSSTGVSPLHF
CDR3 DNA: TGTGCCAGCAGTTCCACAGGGGTCTCACCCCTCCACTTT

D gene: TRBD2
CDR3 length: 15
J gene: TRBJ2-1
clone size: NA
V gene: TRBV28
CDR3 protein: CASSVTSGGRNEQFF
CDR3 DNA: TGTGCCAGCAGTGTGACTAGCGGGGGCCGCAATGAGCAGTTCTTC

D gene: NA
CDR3 length: 10
J gene: TRBJ2-7
clone size: NA
V gene: TRBV10-1
CDR3 protein: CATLNYEQYF
CDR3 DNA: TGCGCCACACTTAACTACGAGCAGTACTTC

D gene: NA
CDR3 length: 16
J gene: TRBJ1-2
clone size: NA
V gene: TRBV18
CDR3 protein: CASSPRDGGTSYGYTF
CDR3 DNA: TGTGCCAGCTCACCCCGGGACGGAGGGACCAGCTATGGCTACACCTTC

D gene: NA
CDR3 length: 14
J gene: TRBJ1-4
clone size: once
V gene: TRBV18
CDR3 protein: CASSPGLSNEKLFF
CDR3 DNA: TGTGCCAGCTCACCAGGACTGTCTAATGAAAAACTGTTTTTT

D gene: TRBD1
CDR3 length: 16
J gene: TRBJ2-7
clone size: NA
V gene: TRBV27
CDR3 protein: CASSPPIRDRGHEQYF
CDR3 DNA: TGTGCCAGCAGTCCACCGATCCGGGACAGGGGCCACGAGCAGTACTTC

D gene: NA
CDR3 length: 15
J gene: TRBJ1-2
clone size: NA
V gene: TRBV28
CDR3 protein: CASSFGTGARRGYTF
CDR3 DNA: TGTGCCAGCAGTTTTGGAACAGGAGCGCGGCGGGGCTACACCTTC

D gene: NA
CDR3 length: 12
J gene: TRBJ1-3
clone size: few
V gene: TRBV6-5
CDR3 protein: CASGVSGNTIYF
CDR3 DNA: TGTGCCAGCGGAGTCTCTGGAAACACCATATATTTT

D gene: NA
CDR3 length: 14
J gene: TRBJ1-3
clone size: NA
V gene: TRBV6-6
CDR3 protein: CASSYTGLRDTIYF
CDR3 DNA: TGTGCCAGCAGTTATACAGGCCTTCGGGACACCATATATTTT

D gene: NA
CDR3 length: 15
J gene: TRBJ2-4
clone size: NA
V gene: TRBV29-1
CDR3 protein: CSVDGAGLAKNIQYF
CDR3 DNA: TGCAGCGTTGACGGCGCGGGTTTGGCCAAAAACATTCAGTACTTC

D gene: NA
CDR3 length: 17
J gene: TRBJ2-3
clone size: NA
V gene: TRBV7-2
CDR3 protein: CASSPSAGGNRTDTQYF
CDR3 DNA: TGTGCCAGCAGCCCATCCGCCGGAGGGAACCGCACAGATACGCAGTATTTT

D gene: NA
CDR3 length: 14
J gene: TRBJ1-5
clone size: few
V gene: TRBV10-3
CDR3 protein: CAISDDSSNQPQHF
CDR3 DNA: TGTGCCATCAGTGACGACAGTAGCAATCAGCCCCAGCATTTT

D gene: TRBD2
CDR3 length: 17
J gene: TRBJ2-2
clone size: NA
V gene: TRBV7-2
CDR3 protein: CASSYVGLAGASGELFF
CDR3 DNA: TGTGCCAGCAGCTACGTAGGACTAGCGGGAGCGAGCGGGGAGCTGTTTTTT

D gene: NA
CDR3 length: 15
J gene: TRBJ1-2
clone size: NA
V gene: TRBV13
CDR3 protein: CASSLRTGANYGYTF
CDR3 DNA: TGTGCCAGCAGCCTAAGGACTGGAGCTAACTATGGCTACACCTTC

D gene: NA
CDR3 length: 12
J gene: TRBJ1-5
clone size: NA
V gene: TRBV6-6
CDR3 protein: CASRSESQPQHF
CDR3 DNA: TGTGCCAGCAGGTCTGAGAGTCAGCCCCAGCATTTT

D gene: TRBD1
CDR3 length: 16
J gene: TRBJ1-2
clone size: NA
V gene: TRBV13
CDR3 protein: CASSPPGQLKFGGYTF
CDR3 DNA: TGTGCCAGCAGCCCCCCGGGACAGCTTAAATTCGGCGGCTACACCTTC

D gene: TRBD2
CDR3 length: 15
J gene: TRBJ2-5
clone size: NA
V gene: TRBV19
CDR3 protein: CASSWWGGSRETQYF
CDR3 DNA: TGTGCCAGTAGTTGGTGGGGGGGATCGAGGGAGACCCAGTACTTC

D gene: TRBD1
CDR3 length: 14
J gene: TRBJ1-4
clone size: once
V gene: TRBV7-7
CDR3 protein: CASGQGGAGEKLFF
CDR3 DNA: TGTGCCAGCGGTCAAGGGGGCGCAGGTGAAAAACTGTTTTTT

D gene: TRBD1
CDR3 length: 14
J gene: TRBJ1-1
clone size: NA
V gene: TRBV30
CDR3 protein: CAWSALTGGTEAFF
CDR3 DNA: TGTGCCTGGAGTGCCCTGACAGGGGGCACTGAAGCTTTCTTT

D gene: TRBD1
CDR3 length: 13
J gene: TRBJ2-5
clone size: NA
V gene: TRBV6-5
CDR3 protein: CASNRGQGETQYF
CDR3 DNA: TGTGCCAGCAATCGGGGACAGGGTGAGACCCAGTACTTC

D gene: NA
CDR3 length: 16
J gene: TRBJ2-5
clone size: NA
V gene: TRBV19
CDR3 protein: CASSSLRVRGTETQYF
CDR3 DNA: TGTGCCAGTAGTAGCTTACGGGTCAGGGGTACAGAGACCCAGTACTTC

D gene: TRBD1
CDR3 length: 15
J gene: TRBJ1-6
clone size: NA
V gene: TRBV5-1
CDR3 protein: CASSGGQERNSPLHF
CDR3 DNA: TGCGCCAGCAGCGGGGGACAGGAGAGAAATTCACCCCTCCACTTT

D gene: TRBD1
CDR3 length: 15
J gene: TRBJ1-2
clone size: NA
V gene: TRBV13
CDR3 protein: CASSLWGQGAYGYTF
CDR3 DNA: TGTGCCAGCAGCTTATGGGGACAGGGGGCATATGGCTACACCTTC

D gene: NA
CDR3 length: 13
J gene: TRBJ2-1
clone size: NA
V gene: TRBV30
CDR3 protein: CASSVGGYNEQFF
CDR3 DNA: TGTGCCTCCTCGGTGGGAGGCTACAATGAGCAGTTCTTC

D gene: TRBD2
CDR3 length: 14
J gene: TRBJ2-2
clone size: NA
V gene: TRBV5-4
CDR3 protein: CASYTWTSSGELFF
CDR3 DNA: TGTGCCAGTTACACTTGGACTAGTTCCGGGGAGCTGTTTTTT

D gene: TRBD1
CDR3 length: 15
J gene: TRBJ2-7
clone size: NA
V gene: TRBV10-3
CDR3 protein: CAISDTGTGSDEQYF
CDR3 DNA: TGTGCCATCAGTGACACCGGGACAGGGTCCGACGAGCAGTACTTC

D gene: NA
CDR3 length: 14
J gene: TRBJ1-4
clone size: NA
V gene: TRBV6-5
CDR3 protein: CASSRAEDNEKLFF
CDR3 DNA: TGTGCCAGCAGTAGGGCGGAGGATAATGAAAAACTGTTTTTT

D gene: TRBD1
CDR3 length: 14
J gene: TRBJ1-1
clone size: NA
V gene: TRBV19
CDR3 protein: CAAKPGQGTTEAFF
CDR3 DNA: TGTGCCGCCAAACCGGGACAGGGCACTACTGAAGCTTTCTTT

D gene: NA
CDR3 length: 13
J gene: TRBJ2-7
clone size: NA
V gene: TRBV6-6
CDR3 protein: CASSYGGADEQYF
CDR3 DNA: TGTGCCAGCAGTTACGGGGGGGCCGACGAGCAGTACTTC

D gene: NA
CDR3 length: 15
J gene: TRBJ1-6
clone size: NA
V gene: TRBV6-5
CDR3 protein: CASSYSAFGNSPLHF
CDR3 DNA: TGTGCCAGCAGTTACAGCGCATTTGGGAATTCACCCCTCCACTTT